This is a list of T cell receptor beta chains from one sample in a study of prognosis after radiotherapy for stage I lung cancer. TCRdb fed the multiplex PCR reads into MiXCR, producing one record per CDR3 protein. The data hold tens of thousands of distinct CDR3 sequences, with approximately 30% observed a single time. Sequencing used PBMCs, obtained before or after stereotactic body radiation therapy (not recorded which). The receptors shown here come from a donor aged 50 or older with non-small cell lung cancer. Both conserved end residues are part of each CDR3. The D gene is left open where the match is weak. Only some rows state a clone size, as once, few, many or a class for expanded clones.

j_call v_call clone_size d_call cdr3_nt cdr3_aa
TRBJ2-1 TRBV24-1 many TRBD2 TGTGCCACCAGTGATCCGAGGACTAGCGGGAGGATCTATGAGCAGTTCTTC CATSDPRTSGRIYEQFF
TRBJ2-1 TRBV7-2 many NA TGTGCCAGCAGCTTAGTATCGGGACTCCACAATGAGCAGTTCTTC CASSLVSGLHNEQFF
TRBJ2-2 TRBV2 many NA TGTGCCAGCATTATGGGACAGAACACCGGGGAGCTGTTTTTT CASIMGQNTGELFF
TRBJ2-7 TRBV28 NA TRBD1 TGTGCCAGCAGTTCTACAGGGGGGAACCCATACGAGCAGTACTTC CASSSTGGNPYEQYF
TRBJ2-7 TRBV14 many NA TGTGCCAGCAGCCAAGATGTCCTCACAGGATACTCCTACGAGCAGTACTTC CASSQDVLTGYSYEQYF
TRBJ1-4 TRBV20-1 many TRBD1 TGCAGTGCTAGGCCGGGACAGGGGGCTGAAAAACTGTTTTTT CSARPGQGAEKLFF
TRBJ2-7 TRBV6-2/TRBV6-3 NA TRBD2 TGTGCCAGCAGTGAAGGTCTAGCGGGGTCTTACTCCTACGAGCAGTACTTC CASSEGLAGSYSYEQYF
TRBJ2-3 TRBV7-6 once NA TGTGCCAGCAGCTTAATCGACCGCACAGATACGCAGTATTTT CASSLIDRTDTQYF
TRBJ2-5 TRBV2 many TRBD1 TGTGCCAGCAGTTGGACAGGGGGATCTCAAGAGACCCAGTACTTC CASSWTGGSQETQYF
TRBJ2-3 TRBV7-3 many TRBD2 TGTGCCAGCAGCTTTAGGGGGGCAAAGTTTCTAGCGGGAGACAACTCGGCAGATACGCAGTATTTT CASSFRGAKFLAGDNSADTQYF
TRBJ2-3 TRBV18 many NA TGTGCCAGCGCATGGCAGGGGCTTGGTACAGATACGCAGTATTTT CASAWQGLGTDTQYF
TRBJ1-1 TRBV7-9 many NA TGTGCCAGCATCATATTTGGGGGCACTGAAGCTTTCTTT CASIIFGGTEAFF
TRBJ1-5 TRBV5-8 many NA TGTGCCAGCAGCTTGATCGGAGGACCCAATCAGCCCCAGCATTTT CASSLIGGPNQPQHF
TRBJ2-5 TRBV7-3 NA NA TGTGCCAGCAGCCGGACTTCCCAAGAGACCCAGTACTTC CASSRTSQETQYF
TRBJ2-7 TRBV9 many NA TGTGCCAGCAGCACAACGGCCGGGACTGTAGCCTACGAGCAGTACTTC CASSTTAGTVAYEQYF
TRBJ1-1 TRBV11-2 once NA TGTGCCAGCAGCTTAGTAGGTCAGATTAACACTGAAGCTTTCTTT CASSLVGQINTEAFF
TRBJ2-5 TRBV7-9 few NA TGTGCCAGCAGCTTAGCGCAGACGGGACTGGCCTACTTC CASSLAQTGLAYF
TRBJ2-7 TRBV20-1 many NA TGCAGTGCCCACCGGGAGCCTCTAAAGCAGTACTTC CSAHREPLKQYF
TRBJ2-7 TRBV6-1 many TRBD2 TGTGCCAGCAAGCCTGGGGAGGGGTGGGGTGAGCAGTACTTC CASKPGEGWGEQYF
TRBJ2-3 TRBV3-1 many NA TGTGCCAGCAGCCAAGATAACCGGGTAGATACGCAGTATTTT CASSQDNRVDTQYF
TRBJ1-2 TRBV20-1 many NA TGCAGTGCCAGTCCGGTGCAAGCCACCAGCTATGGCTACACCTTC CSASPVQATSYGYTF
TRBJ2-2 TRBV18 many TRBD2 TGTGCCAGCTCACCAAGCCGGTCTAGTAGCGGGAGCATCGGGGAGCTGTTTTTT CASSPSRSSSGSIGELFF
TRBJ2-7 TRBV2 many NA TGTGCCAGCAGTATTGGGGGGATATCCTACGAGCAGTACTTC CASSIGGISYEQYF
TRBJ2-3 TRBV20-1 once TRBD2 TGCAGTCCTGAGCGAGCGGGAGTTCTAGATACGCAGTATTTT CSPERAGVLDTQYF
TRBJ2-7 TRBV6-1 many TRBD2 TGTGCCAGCAGGCTCACTAGCGACTCCTACGAGCAGTACTTC CASRLTSDSYEQYF
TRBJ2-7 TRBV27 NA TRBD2 TGTGCCAGACGCCGCTCGCTAGCGGGAAACTACGAGCAGTACTTC CARRRSLAGNYEQYF
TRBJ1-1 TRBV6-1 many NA TGTGCCAGCAGTCAAGGCCAGGGGCAGAACACTGAAGCTTTCTTT CASSQGQGQNTEAFF
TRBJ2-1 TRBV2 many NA TGTGCCAGCAGCCTCGAATGGGCCCCCCACAATGAGCAGTTCTTC CASSLEWAPHNEQFF
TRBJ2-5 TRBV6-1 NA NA TGTGCCAGCACCCGAGGCAGTCAAGAGACCCAGTACTTC CASTRGSQETQYF